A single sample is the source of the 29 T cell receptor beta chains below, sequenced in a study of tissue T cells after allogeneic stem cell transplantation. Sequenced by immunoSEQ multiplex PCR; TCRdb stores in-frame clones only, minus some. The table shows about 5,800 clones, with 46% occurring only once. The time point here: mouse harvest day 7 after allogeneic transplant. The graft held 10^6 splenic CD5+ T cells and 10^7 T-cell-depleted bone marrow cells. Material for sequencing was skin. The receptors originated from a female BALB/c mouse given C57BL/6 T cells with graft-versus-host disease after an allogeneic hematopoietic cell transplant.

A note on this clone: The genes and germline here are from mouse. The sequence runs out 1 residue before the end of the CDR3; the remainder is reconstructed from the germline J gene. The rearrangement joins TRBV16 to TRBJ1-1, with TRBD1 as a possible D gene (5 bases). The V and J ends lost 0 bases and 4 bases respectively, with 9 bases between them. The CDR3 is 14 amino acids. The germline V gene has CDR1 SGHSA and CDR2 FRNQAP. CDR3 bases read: TGTGCAAGCAGCTTAGAAGGGGTAGGCACAGAAGTCTTC. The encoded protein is CASSLEGVGTEVF. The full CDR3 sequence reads CASSLEGVGTEVFF.

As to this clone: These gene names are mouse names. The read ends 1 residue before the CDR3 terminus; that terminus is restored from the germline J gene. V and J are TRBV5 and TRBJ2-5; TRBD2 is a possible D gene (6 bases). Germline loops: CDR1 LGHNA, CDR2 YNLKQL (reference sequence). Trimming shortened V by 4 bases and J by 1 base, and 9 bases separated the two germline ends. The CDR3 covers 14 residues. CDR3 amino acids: CASSLGEDQDTQYF. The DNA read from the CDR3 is TGTGCCAGCAGCCTGGGGGAAGACCAAGACACCCAGTAC.

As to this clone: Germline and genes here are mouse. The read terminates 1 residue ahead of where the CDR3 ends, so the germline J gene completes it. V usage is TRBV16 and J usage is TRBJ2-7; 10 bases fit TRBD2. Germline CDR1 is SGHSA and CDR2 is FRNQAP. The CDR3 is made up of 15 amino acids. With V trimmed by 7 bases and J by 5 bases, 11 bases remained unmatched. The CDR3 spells CASIRAWGGADEQYF. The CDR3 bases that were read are TGTGCAAGCATTAGGGCCTGGGGGGGCGCGGATGAACAGTAC.

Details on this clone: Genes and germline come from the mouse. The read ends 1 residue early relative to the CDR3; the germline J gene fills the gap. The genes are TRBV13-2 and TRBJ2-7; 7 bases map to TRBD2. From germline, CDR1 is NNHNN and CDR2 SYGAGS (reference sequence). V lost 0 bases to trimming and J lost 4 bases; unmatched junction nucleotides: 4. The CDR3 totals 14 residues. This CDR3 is CASGDASGGYEQYF. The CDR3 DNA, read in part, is TGTGCCAGCGGTGATGCGTCTGGGGGTTATGAACAGTAC.

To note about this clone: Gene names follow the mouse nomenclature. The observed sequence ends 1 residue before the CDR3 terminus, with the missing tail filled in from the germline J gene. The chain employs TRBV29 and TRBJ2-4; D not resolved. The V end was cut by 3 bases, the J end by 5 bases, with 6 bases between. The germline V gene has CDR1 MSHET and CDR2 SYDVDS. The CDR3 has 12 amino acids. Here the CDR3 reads CASSFPLNTLYF. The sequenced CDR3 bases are TGTGCTAGCAGTTTCCCCCTAAACACCTTGTAC.

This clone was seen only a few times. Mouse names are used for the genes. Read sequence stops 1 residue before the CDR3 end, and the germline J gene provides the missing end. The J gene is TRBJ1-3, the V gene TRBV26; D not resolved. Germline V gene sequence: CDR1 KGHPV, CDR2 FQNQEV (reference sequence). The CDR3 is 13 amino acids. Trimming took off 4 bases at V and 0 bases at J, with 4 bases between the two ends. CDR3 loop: CASSRYSGNTLYF. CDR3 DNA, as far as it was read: TGTGCCAGCAGTCGATATTCTGGAAATACGCTCTAT. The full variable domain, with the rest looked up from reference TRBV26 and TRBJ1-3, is NSKVIQTPRYLVKGQGQKAKMRCIPEKGHPVVFWYQQNKNNEFKFLINFQNQEVLQQIDMTEKRFSAECPSNSPCSLEIQSSEAGDSALYLCASSRYSGNTLYFGEGSRLIVV.

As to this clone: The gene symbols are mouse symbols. CDR3 loop: CASSGTGSEQYF. The sequenced CDR3 bases are TGTGCCAGCAGTGGGACAGGGAGTGAACAGTAC. This chain uses TRBV26 with TRBJ2-7; 9 nucleotides agree with TRBD1. Coverage ceases 1 residue before the CDR3 finishes, and the germline J gene fills in the end. The germline V gene encodes CDR1 KGHPV and CDR2 FQNQEV (reference sequence). V was pared by 5 bases and J by 6 bases, with 2 bases of the junction left unmatched. The CDR3 contains 12 residues.

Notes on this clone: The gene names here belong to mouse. CDR3 DNA, as far as it was read: TGTGCCAGCAGCTTACACTTCTATGCTGAGCAGTTC. Residues: CASSLHFYAEQF. In full, the CDR3 is CASSLHFYAEQFF. The chain joins TRBV3 to TRBJ2-1; D call uncertain. The read ends 1 residue early relative to the CDR3; the germline J gene fills the gap. This CDR3 region has 13 residues. Trimming shortened V by 2 bases and J by 3 bases, and 5 bases separated the two germline ends. Germline CDR1 reads SNHLY; CDR2 reads FYNGKV (reference sequence). The whole variable domain, filled in from reference TRBV3 and TRBJ2-1, reads GPKVLQIPSHQIIDMGQMVTLNCDPVSNHLYFYWYKQILGQQMEFLVNFYNGKVMEKSKLFKDQFSVERPDGSYFTLKIQPTALEDSAVYFCASSLHFYAEQFFGPGTRLTVL.

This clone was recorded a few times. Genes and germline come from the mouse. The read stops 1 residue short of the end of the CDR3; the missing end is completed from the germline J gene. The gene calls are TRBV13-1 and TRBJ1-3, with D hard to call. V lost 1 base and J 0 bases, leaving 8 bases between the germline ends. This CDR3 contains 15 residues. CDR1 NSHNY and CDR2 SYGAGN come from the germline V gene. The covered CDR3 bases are TGTGCCAGCAGTGATTCGAGGAATTCTGGAAATACGCTCTAT. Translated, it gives CASSDSRNSGNTLY. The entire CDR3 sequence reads CASSDSRNSGNTLYF.

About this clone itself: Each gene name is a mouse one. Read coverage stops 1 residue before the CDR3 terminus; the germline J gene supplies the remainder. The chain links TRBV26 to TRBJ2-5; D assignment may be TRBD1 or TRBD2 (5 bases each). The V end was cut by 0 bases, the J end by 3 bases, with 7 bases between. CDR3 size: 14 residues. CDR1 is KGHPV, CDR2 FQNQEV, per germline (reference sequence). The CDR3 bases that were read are TGTGCCAGCAGTCTGTCAGGGGCGCAAGACACCCAGTAC. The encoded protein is CASSLSGAQDTQY. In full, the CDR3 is CASSLSGAQDTQYF.

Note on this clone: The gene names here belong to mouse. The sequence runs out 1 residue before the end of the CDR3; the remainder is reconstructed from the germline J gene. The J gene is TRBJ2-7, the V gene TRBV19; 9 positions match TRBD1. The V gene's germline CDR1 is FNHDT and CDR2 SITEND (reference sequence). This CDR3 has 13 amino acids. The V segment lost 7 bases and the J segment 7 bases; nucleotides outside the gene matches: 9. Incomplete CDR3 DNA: TGTGCCAGCTCCCGGGACAGGGAGAGGGAACAGTAC. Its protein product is CASSRDREREQY. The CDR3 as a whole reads CASSRDREREQYF. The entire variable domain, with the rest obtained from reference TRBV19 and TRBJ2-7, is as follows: GGIITQTPKFLIGQEGQKLTLKCQQNFNHDTMYWYRQDSGKGLRLIYYSITENDLQKGDLSEGYDASREKKSSFSLTVTSAQKNEMAVFLCASSRDREREQYFGPGTRLTVL.

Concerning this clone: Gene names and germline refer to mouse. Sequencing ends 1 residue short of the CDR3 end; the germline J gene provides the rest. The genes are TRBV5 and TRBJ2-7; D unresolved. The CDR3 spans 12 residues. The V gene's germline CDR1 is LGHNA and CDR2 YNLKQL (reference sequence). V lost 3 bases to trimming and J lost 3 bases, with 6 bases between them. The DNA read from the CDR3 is TGTGCCAGCAGCCATCCTGGCTATGAACAGTAC. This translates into CASSHPGYEQY. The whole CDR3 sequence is CASSHPGYEQYF.

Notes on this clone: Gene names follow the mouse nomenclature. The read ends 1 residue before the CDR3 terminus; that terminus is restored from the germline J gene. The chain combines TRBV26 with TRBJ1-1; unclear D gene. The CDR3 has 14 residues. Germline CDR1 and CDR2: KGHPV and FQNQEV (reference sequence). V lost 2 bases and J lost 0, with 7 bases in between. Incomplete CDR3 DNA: TGTGCCAGCAGTCTGGAGACAACAAACACAGAAGTCTTC. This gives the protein CASSLETTNTEVF. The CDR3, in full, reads CASSLETTNTEVFF.

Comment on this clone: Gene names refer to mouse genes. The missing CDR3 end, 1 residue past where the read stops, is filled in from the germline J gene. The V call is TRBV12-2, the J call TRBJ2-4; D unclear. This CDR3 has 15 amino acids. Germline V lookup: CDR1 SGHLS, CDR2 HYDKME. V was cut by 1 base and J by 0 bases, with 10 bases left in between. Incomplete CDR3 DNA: TGTGCCAGCTCTCTGGGTGCTCCTAGTCAAAACACCTTGTAC. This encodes CASSLGAPSQNTLY. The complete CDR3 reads CASSLGAPSQNTLYF.

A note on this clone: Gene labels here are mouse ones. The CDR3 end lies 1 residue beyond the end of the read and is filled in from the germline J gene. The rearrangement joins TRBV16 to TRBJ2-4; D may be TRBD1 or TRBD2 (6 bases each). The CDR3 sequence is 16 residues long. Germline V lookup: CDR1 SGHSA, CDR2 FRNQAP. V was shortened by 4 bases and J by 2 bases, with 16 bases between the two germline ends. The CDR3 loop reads CASSSGGGRDQNTLYF. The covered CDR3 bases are TGTGCAAGCAGCTCCGGTGGGGGCCGTGATCAAAACACCTTGTAC.

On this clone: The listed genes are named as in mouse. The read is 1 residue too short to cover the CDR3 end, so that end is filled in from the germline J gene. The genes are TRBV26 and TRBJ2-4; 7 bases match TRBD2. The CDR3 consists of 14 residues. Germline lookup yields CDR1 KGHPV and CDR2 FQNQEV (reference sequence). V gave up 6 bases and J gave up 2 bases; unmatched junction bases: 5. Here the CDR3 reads CASSRTGIQNTLYF. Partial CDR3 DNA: TGTGCCAGCAGCCGGACTGGAATTCAAAACACCTTGTAC. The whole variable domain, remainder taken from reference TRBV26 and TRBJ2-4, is NSKVIQTPRYLVKGQGQKAKMRCIPEKGHPVVFWYQQNKNNEFKFLINFQNQEVLQQIDMTEKRFSAECPSNSPCSLEIQSSEAGDSALYLCASSRTGIQNTLYFGAGTRLSVL.

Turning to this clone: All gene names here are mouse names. The sequenced CDR3 bases are TGTGCAAGCAGCCGACTTGACAGGGGGGCCTATGAACAGTAC. Translated: CASSRLDRGAYEQY. The CDR3 in full is CASSRLDRGAYEQYF. The J gene is TRBJ2-7, the V gene TRBV16; 9 bases line up with TRBD1. The read ends 1 residue before the CDR3 terminus; that terminus is restored from the germline J gene. Trimming cost V 5 bases and J 2 bases; bases outside gene matches: 7. CDR3 length: 15 amino acids. Germline V gives CDR1 SGHSA, CDR2 FRNQAP. Based on the CDR3 plus reference TRBV16 and TRBJ2-7, the full variable domain is NAGVIQTPRHKVTGKGQEATLWCEPISGHSAVFWYRQTIVQGLEFLTYFRNQAPIDDSGMPKERFSAQMPNQSHSTLKIQSTQPQDSAVYLCASSRLDRGAYEQYFGPGTRLTVL.

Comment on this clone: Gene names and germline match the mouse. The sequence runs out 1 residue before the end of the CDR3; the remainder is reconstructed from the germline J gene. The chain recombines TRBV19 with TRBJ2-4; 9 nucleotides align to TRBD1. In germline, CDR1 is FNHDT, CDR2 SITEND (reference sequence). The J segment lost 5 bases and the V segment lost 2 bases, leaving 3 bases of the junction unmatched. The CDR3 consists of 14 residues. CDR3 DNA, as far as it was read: TGTGCCAGCAGTATGAGGGACAGGGTAAACACCTTGTAC. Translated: CASSMRDRVNTLY. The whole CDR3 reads CASSMRDRVNTLYF.

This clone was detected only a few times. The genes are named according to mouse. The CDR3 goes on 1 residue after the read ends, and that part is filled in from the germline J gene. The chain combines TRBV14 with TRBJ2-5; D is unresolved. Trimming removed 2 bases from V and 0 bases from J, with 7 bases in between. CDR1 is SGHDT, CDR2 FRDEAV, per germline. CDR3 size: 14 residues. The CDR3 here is CASSFTVNQDTQYF. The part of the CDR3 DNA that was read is TGTGCCAGCAGTTTTACGGTTAACCAAGACACCCAGTAC.

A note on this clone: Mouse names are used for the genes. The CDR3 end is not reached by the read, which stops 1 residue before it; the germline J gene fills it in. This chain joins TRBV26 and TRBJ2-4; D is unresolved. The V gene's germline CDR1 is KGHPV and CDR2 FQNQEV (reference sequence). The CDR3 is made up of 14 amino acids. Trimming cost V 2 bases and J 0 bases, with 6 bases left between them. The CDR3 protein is CASSLALSQNTLYF. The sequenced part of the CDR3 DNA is TGTGCCAGCAGTCTGGCACTTAGTCAAAACACCTTGTAC.

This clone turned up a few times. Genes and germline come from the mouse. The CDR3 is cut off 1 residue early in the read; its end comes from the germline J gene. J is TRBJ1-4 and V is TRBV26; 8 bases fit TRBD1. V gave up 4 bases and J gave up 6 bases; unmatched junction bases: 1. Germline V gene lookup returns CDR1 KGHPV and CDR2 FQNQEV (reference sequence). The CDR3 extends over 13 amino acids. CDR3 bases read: TGTGCCAGCAGTCCGGGACAGGACGAAAGATTATTT. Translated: CASSPGQDERLF. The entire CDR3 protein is CASSPGQDERLFF.

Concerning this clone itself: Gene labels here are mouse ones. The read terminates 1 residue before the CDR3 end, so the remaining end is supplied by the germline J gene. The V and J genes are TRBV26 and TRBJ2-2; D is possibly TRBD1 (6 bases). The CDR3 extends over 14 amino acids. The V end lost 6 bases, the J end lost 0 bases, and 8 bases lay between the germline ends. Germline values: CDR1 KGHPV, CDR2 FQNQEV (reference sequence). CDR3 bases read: TGTGCCAGCAGGACAGGAGCAAACACCGGGCAGCTCTAC. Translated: CASRTGANTGQLY. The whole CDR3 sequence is CASRTGANTGQLYF.

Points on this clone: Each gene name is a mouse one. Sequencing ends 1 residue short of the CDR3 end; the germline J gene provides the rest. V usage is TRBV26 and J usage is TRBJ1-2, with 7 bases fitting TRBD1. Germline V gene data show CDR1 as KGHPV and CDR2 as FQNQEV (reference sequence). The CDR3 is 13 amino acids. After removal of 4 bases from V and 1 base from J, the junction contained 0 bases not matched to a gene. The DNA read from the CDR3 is TGTGCCAGCAGTCGACAGGGAAACTCCGACTACACC. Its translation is CASSRQGNSDYT. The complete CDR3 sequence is CASSRQGNSDYTF.

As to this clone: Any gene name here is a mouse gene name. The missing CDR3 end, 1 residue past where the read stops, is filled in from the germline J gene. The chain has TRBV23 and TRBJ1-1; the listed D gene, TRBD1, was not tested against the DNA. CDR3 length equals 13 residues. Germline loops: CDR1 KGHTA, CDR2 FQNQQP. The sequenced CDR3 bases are TGCTCCAGCAGTCGGGACAGGAACACAGAAGTCTTC. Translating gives CSSSRDRNTEVF. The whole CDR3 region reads CSSSRDRNTEVFF.

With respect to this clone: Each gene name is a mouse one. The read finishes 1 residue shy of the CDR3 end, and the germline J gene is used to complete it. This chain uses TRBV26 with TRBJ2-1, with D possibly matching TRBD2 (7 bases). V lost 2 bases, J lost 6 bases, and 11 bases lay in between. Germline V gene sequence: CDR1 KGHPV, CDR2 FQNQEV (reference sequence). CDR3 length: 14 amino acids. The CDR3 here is CASSLEGGFAEQFF. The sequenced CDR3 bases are TGTGCCAGCAGTCTGGAGGGGGGCTTTGCTGAGCAGTTC.

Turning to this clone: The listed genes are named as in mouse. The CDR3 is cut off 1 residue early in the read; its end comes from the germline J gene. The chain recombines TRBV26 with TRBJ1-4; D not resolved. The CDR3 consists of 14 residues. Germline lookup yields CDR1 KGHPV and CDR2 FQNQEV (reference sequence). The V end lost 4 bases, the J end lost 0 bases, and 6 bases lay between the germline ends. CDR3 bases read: TGTGCCAGCAGTCGGCCGATTTCCAACGAAAGATTATTT. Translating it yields CASSRPISNERLF. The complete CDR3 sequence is CASSRPISNERLFF.

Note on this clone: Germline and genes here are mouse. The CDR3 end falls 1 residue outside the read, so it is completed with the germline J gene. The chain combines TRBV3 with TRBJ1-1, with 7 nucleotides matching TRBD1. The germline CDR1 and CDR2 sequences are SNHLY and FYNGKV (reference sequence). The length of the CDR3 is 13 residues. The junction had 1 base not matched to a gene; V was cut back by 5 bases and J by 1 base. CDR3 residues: CASSGTVNTEVFF. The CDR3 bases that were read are TGTGCCAGCAGCGGGACAGTAAACACAGAAGTCTTC.

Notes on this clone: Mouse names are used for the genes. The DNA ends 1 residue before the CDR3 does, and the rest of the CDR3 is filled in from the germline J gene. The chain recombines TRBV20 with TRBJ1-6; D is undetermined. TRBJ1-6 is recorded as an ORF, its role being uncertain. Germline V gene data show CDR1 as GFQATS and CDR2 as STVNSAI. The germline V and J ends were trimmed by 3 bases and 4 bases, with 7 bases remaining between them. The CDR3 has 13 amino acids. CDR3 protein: CGARTNYNSPLYF. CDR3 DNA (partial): TGTGGTGCTAGAACCAATTATAATTCGCCCCTCTAC.

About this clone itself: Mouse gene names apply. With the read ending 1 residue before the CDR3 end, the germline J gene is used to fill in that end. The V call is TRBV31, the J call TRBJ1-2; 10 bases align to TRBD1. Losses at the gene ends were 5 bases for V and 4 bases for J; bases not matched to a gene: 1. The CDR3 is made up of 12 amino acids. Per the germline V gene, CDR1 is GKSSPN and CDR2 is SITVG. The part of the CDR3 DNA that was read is TGTGCCTGGGGGACAGGGGTCTCCGACTACACC. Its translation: CAWGTGVSDYT. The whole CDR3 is CAWGTGVSDYTF.